The sequence of this T cell receptor (beta chain) was determined in a study of shared clonotypes between healthy human individuals. Findings and limits, study-wide: Depth was large, yet rarefaction showed that sorted-subset sequencing was incomplete. The naive CD4 repertoires of a few donors were compared, and around 4.9% of clonotypes were shared.

In germline, CDR1 is MGHRA, CDR2 YSYEKL. The CDR3 is 15 amino acids. The V gene end was trimmed by 3 bases and the J gene end by 5 bases; junction bases not matched to a gene: 4. The data were produced by immunoSEQ multiplex PCR, yet TCRdb's version contains in-frame clones alone and is incomplete. The sample consists of under 550,000 clones, almost 97% of them appearing once. Worth noting for this clone: The antigen remains unidentified.

The TCR originated in a woman aged 25 to 39 in good health. Sequences were obtained from naive CD4+ T cells sorted from blood. Stated subset: CD45RA+ positively selected. The chain carries TRBV4-1 and TRBJ2-2; 9 bases map to TRBD1. The CDR3 DNA sequence: TGCGCCAGCAGCCAGACCGGGACAGGGACCGGGGAGCTGTTTTTT. Translating gives CASSQTGTGTGELFF.